Listed below are T cell receptor beta chains from one sample, sequenced in a study of CD8 T cells in Susac syndrome. TCRdb analysed the immunoSEQ multiplex PCR reads with MiXCR anew, one entry per CDR3 protein. Of 160,000 or so distinct CDR3 sequences in the sample, approximately 93% were seen once. The sequencing sample was made of CD4+ T cells from PBMCs. The origin of the receptors is a human donor with multiple sclerosis. Both conserved end residues are part of each CDR3. The order of the fields is V gene, J gene, D gene, clone size, CDR3 protein, CDR3 DNA. D genes are given only for firm matches. For some rows the clone size is stated as once, few or many, or as a class when expanded; others skip it.

V: TRBV12-3/TRBV12-4
J: TRBJ2-1
D: TRBD2
size: NA
CDR3: CASSSQSRLAGGNYYNEQFF
DNA: TGTGCCAGCAGTTCTCAATCCCGGCTAGCGGGAGGGAATTACTACAATGAGCAGTTCTTC

V: TRBV6-2/TRBV6-3
J: TRBJ2-7
D: NA
size: NA
CDR3: CASCVELTYEQYF
DNA: TGTGCCAGCTGCGTAGAGCTAACCTACGAGCAGTACTTC

V: TRBV12-3/TRBV12-4
J: TRBJ1-5
D: NA
size: NA
CDR3: CASARFRDQPQHF
DNA: TGTGCCAGCGCACGGTTCAGAGATCAGCCCCAGCATTTT

V: TRBV4-1
J: TRBJ2-2
D: TRBD2
size: NA
CDR3: CASSLTSGRAAGELFF
DNA: TGCGCCAGCAGCCTGACTAGCGGGAGGGCCGCCGGGGAGCTGTTTTTT

V: TRBV7-3
J: TRBJ2-3
D: NA
size: NA
CDR3: CASSFNRVGDTQYF
DNA: TGTGCCAGCAGCTTTAACAGGGTTGGAGATACGCAGTATTTT

V: TRBV2
J: TRBJ2-5
D: TRBD1
size: NA
CDR3: CANIQGRTQYF
DNA: TGTGCCAACATACAGGGGCGAACCCAGTACTTC

V: TRBV20-1
J: TRBJ2-1
D: TRBD2
size: NA
CDR3: CSAITSGSYGEQFF
DNA: TGCAGTGCTATCACTAGCGGGAGCTATGGTGAGCAGTTCTTC

V: TRBV7-2
J: TRBJ1-2
D: NA
size: NA
CDR3: CASSRLGVGYGYTF
DNA: TGTGCCAGCTCCCGCCTGGGTGTCGGCTATGGCTACACCTTC

V: TRBV20-1
J: TRBJ1-1
D: NA
size: once
CDR3: CSVPYTEAFF
DNA: TGCAGTGTTCCTTACACTGAAGCTTTCTTT

V: TRBV5-1
J: TRBJ1-1
D: TRBD1
size: NA
CDR3: CASARQGNTEAFF
DNA: TGCGCCAGCGCCCGACAGGGGAACACTGAAGCTTTCTTT

V: TRBV7-9
J: TRBJ2-7
D: TRBD2
size: NA
CDR3: CATSTSGGREQYF
DNA: TGTGCCACCTCGACTAGCGGAGGGAGGGAGCAGTACTTC

V: TRBV29-1
J: TRBJ1-5
D: NA
size: NA
CDR3: CSVAAGQGNQPQHF
DNA: TGCAGCGTTGCAGCGGGACAAGGCAATCAGCCCCAGCATTTT

V: TRBV5-1
J: TRBJ2-1
D: TRBD2
size: once
CDR3: CASSILTSGLNNEQFF
DNA: TGCGCCAGCAGTATACTTACTAGCGGACTGAACAATGAGCAGTTCTTC

V: TRBV20-1
J: TRBJ1-4
D: NA
size: NA
CDR3: CSARGPSDLKLFF
DNA: TGCAGTGCTAGAGGCCCCTCTGACCTAAAACTGTTTTTT

V: TRBV5-1
J: TRBJ2-7
D: TRBD1
size: NA
CDR3: CASSSGTGGELYEQYF
DNA: TGCGCCAGCAGCTCAGGGACAGGGGGCGAACTCTACGAGCAGTACTTC

V: TRBV14
J: TRBJ2-7
D: NA
size: NA
CDR3: CASSPYSTEQYF
DNA: TGTGCCAGCAGTCCCTATAGTACCGAGCAGTACTTC

V: TRBV24-1
J: TRBJ2-1
D: NA
size: NA
CDR3: CATMGVRDNEQFF
DNA: TGTGCCACCATGGGGGTTAGGGACAATGAGCAGTTCTTC

V: TRBV24-1
J: TRBJ2-5
D: TRBD2
size: NA
CDR3: CATSRAGYRETQYF
DNA: TGTGCCACCAGCAGAGCGGGGTACCGGGAGACCCAGTACTTC

V: TRBV19
J: TRBJ1-1
D: NA
size: NA
CDR3: CASSINVALLLSAFF
DNA: TGTGCCAGTAGTATAAACGTGGCGCTCCTTCTTTCCGCTTTCTTT

V: TRBV9
J: TRBJ2-5
D: TRBD2
size: NA
CDR3: CASSSGGETQYF
DNA: TGTGCCAGCAGCTCCGGGGGGGAGACCCAGTACTTC

V: TRBV6-5
J: TRBJ1-1
D: NA
size: NA
CDR3: CASGGGDQSMAEAFF
DNA: TGTGCCAGCGGAGGAGGGGACCAGTCGATGGCTGAAGCTTTCTTT

V: TRBV30
J: TRBJ1-2
D: TRBD1
size: NA
CDR3: CAQPAGGSYTF
DNA: TGTGCCCAACCGGCAGGGGGGAGCTACACCTTC

V: TRBV12-3/TRBV12-4
J: TRBJ2-5
D: NA
size: NA
CDR3: CASSWRIETQYF
DNA: TGTGCCAGCAGTTGGAGGATAGAGACCCAGTACTTC

V: TRBV29-1
J: TRBJ2-3
D: NA
size: NA
CDR3: CSVEPMRGSTDTQYF
DNA: TGCAGCGTTGAACCGATGCGGGGTAGCACAGATACGCAGTATTTT

V: TRBV4-2
J: TRBJ1-3
D: NA
size: NA
CDR3: CASSQDPSGNTIYF
DNA: TGTGCCAGCAGCCAAGATCCGTCAGGAAACACCATATATTTT

V: TRBV18
J: TRBJ1-3
D: TRBD1
size: NA
CDR3: CASSTGQIFSGNTIYF
DNA: TGTGCCAGCTCAACGGGACAGATTTTTTCTGGAAACACCATATATTTT

V: TRBV5-1
J: TRBJ2-1
D: NA
size: NA
CDR3: CASSLAAVPYNEQFF
DNA: TGCGCCAGCAGCTTGGCCGCGGTACCCTACAATGAGCAGTTCTTC

V: TRBV7-2
J: TRBJ1-4
D: NA
size: NA
CDR3: CASSLSPSPTNEKLFF
DNA: TGTGCCAGCAGCTTATCCCCCAGTCCAACTAATGAAAAACTGTTTTTT

V: TRBV5-1
J: TRBJ2-7
D: NA
size: few
CDR3: CASSLSGLYEQYF
DNA: TGCGCCAGCAGCTTGTCGGGGCTATACGAGCAGTACTTC

V: TRBV9
J: TRBJ2-2
D: TRBD1
size: NA
CDR3: CASSVSVDRAGELFF
DNA: TGTGCCAGCAGCGTATCCGTTGACAGGGCCGGGGAGCTGTTTTTT

V: TRBV10-2
J: TRBJ2-3
D: TRBD1
size: NA
CDR3: CASSSRQGGGTDTQYF
DNA: TGCGCCAGCAGTTCTCGACAGGGGGGTGGCACAGATACGCAGTATTTT

V: TRBV20-1
J: TRBJ1-2
D: NA
size: NA
CDR3: CSASGGGRGYTF
DNA: TGCAGTGCTAGTGGGGGAGGGCGCGGCTACACCTTC

V: TRBV12-3/TRBV12-4
J: TRBJ2-7
D: NA
size: NA
CDR3: CASSLDASEQYF
DNA: TGTGCCAGCAGTTTAGATGCCTCCGAGCAGTACTTC

V: TRBV5-6
J: TRBJ1-1
D: NA
size: few
CDR3: CASSFGGMNTEAFF
DNA: TGTGCCAGCAGCTTCGGGGGGATGAACACTGAAGCTTTCTTT

V: TRBV27
J: TRBJ1-5
D: NA
size: NA
CDR3: CASSLAGLRNQPQHF
DNA: TGTGCCAGCAGTTTAGCAGGGCTAAGGAACCAGCCCCAGCATTTT

V: TRBV11-2
J: TRBJ2-2
D: NA
size: NA
CDR3: CASSRPGAGELFF
DNA: TGTGCCAGCAGCCGTCCAGGGGCCGGGGAGCTGTTTTTT

V: TRBV6-2/TRBV6-3
J: TRBJ2-7
D: NA
size: NA
CDR3: CASSDLASYEQYF
DNA: TGTGCCAGCAGTGACCTAGCGTCCTACGAGCAGTACTTC